This TCR beta chain is from a study of beta chain features in type 1 diabetes (dated by TCRdb to about 2018). Regarding the research as a whole: Mean age, gender distribution, total cell number and subset yield were not different between patients and healthy donors. Regulatory and stem cell-like memory subsets were isolated from only 8 patients and roughly 8 healthy donors, whereas naive and central memory subsets came from all 28 donors. In the study, TCRB repertoires of sorted circulating CD4+ T cell subsets from recently diagnosed type 1 diabetes patients were compared with those of matched healthy donors. A total of 85 million to 140 million sorted cells were examined across all samples, and a strong correlation was observed between cell number per subset and RNA yield. Points the paper makes about the study in general: Shorter templates might be favored by PCR, yet because patient and control samples were amplified and corrected together, any such skew would affect both groups equally. Naive, central memory and regulatory TCRB repertoires appeared to be more alike among patients than among healthy donors. Because small numbers of individuals were included in the HLA sub-analyses, any influence of HLA type on TCRB rearrangement was left unresolved. At VDJ recombination sites, type 1 diabetes patients had fewer insertions and more deleted nucleotides, which implies abnormalities in thymic rearrangement. A moderate but significant shortening of TCRB CDR3 length was observed in type 1 diabetes patients in all four CD4+ subsets. Because cDNA was sequenced instead of genomic DNA, highly expressing activated cells could be over-represented, though the groups showed no difference in activation or CD3 levels.

Sequences MGHRA (CDR1) and YSYEKL (CDR2) are obtained from the germline V gene. The CDR3 has 13 amino acids, counting the end cysteine and phenylalanine. Only the CDR3 portion is preserved as DNA: 39 bases, with reading frame beginning at the first base. The entire amount of isolated RNA was reverse transcribed using the High Capacity cDNA Reverse Transcription Kit, so the sequenced TCRB transcripts were expressed ones. Deep immunoSEQ sequencing was applied to naive, central memory and regulatory T cell samples, giving an average of roughly 3.5 million total reads per sample. After sorted cells were lysed in RLT buffer, RNA was extracted with DNase-treated RNeasy Micro or Mini kits, with the choice depending on cell number. Each cell subset was processed separately to prevent cross-contamination, with patient and healthy donor samples processed together. The immunoSEQ multiplex PCR was used to amplify TCRB sequences from cDNA, generating 87-bp fragments that spanned the CDR3 region. Amplicons were sequenced on the Illumina HiSeq platform. From the authors' description of their analysis: Synthetic template baselines were used to correct PCR bias computationally, reads within Hamming distance 2 were collapsed, and singletons that could not be merged were discarded. Reads were aligned against IMGT to assign V, D and J genes, CDR3 length and insertions or deletions at six rearrangement sites. Within each subset, clonotype counts were normalized to sorted cell number, after which true diversity and Gini coefficients were computed with the tcR R package. The overlap coefficient, calculated on TCRB nucleotide sequences, was used to measure repertoire sharing. Entries here come from immuneACCESS through TCRdb and include only in-frame sequences with V and J called. Some clones fail to appear in such tables; in the studies checked, an unresolved V gene covers under half of the shortfall, and the cause of the remainder is unknown. V, J and clone size derive from that table, while D and trimming were established from the DNA sequence. For this sample there are roughly 150,000 clones; approximately 12% appear just once. Together, the top ten hold under 2.5% of the sample.

Each donor gave one peripheral blood draw, averaging roughly 120 mL, which was collected into heparinised tubes. Using a panel that included CD45RO, CCR7, CD25, CD127, CD95 and CD27, naive, central memory, regulatory and stem cell-like memory CD4+ T cells were sorted on a BD FACSAria II. A purity above 95% was achieved for all sorted populations. PBMCs were separated immediately by Lymphoprep density gradient centrifugation and were stained directly, without being cultured. So that batch effects would be minimized, each experiment stained and sorted samples in pairs, pairing one healthy donor with one patient. This clone was recorded a few times. This receptor's antigen is unknown. A read error may produce the germline difference seen at one junction end.

Sequences were obtained from central memory CD4+ T cells from blood. The source of this sequence is a man aged 18-30 years in good health. Recombination linked TRBV4-1 to TRBJ2-7; the D gene is unclear. The CDR3 has the sequence CASSQDGVRPAHF. The base sequence is TGCGCCAGCAGCCAAGATGGGGTAAGGCCGGCCCACTTC.